This passage covers 13 T cell receptor beta chains from one sample sequenced in a study of blood T cell repertoires in COVID-19. This table comes from immunoSEQ multiplex PCR, and its TCRdb copy is limited to in-frame clones, with some not included. The profile shows about 150,000 clones, 80% of them singletons. The material sequenced was peripheral blood. The receptors shown here come from a man aged 60 to 75 with acute or convalescent COVID-19.

This clone was seen only a few times. This sequence joins TRBV5-4 and TRBJ1-2; D perhaps matches TRBD1 (5 bases). This CDR3 comprises 15 residues. The V end lost 3 bases, the J end lost 0 bases, and 12 bases lay between the germline ends. Germline values: CDR1 SGHNT, CDR2 YYREEE (reference sequence). The CDR3 DNA reads TGTGCCAGCAGCTCTCTACAGGAGACTAACTATGGCTACACCTTC. Translating gives CASSSLQETNYGYTF. The full variable domain, completed using reference TRBV5-4 and TRBJ1-2, is ETGVTQSPTHLIKTRGQQVTLRCSSQSGHNTVSWYQQALGQGPQFIFQYYREEENGRGNFPPRFSGLQFPNYSSELNVNALELDDSALYLCASSSLQETNYGYTFGSGTRLTVV.

V gene TRBV7-9 combines with J gene TRBJ2-1, with a tentative D call TRBD1 (7 bases). Trimming cost V 4 bases and J 4 bases, with 17 bases left between them. This CDR3 is 16 amino acids long. From germline, CDR1 is SEHNR and CDR2 FQNEAQ (reference sequence). CDR3 nucleotides: TGTGCCAGCAGCTCCCCAGGGGGGTGGGCTTACAATGAGCAGTTCTTC. Protein sequence: CASSSPGGWAYNEQFF.

The J gene is TRBJ2-4, the V gene TRBV6-5; 8 nucleotides agree with TRBD1. Germline assignment: CDR1 MNHEY and CDR2 SVGAGI. The CDR3 consists of 15 residues. V dropped 6 bases and J dropped 1; count of bases not matched to a gene: 5. For the CDR3, the DNA is TGTGCCAGCAGACCGGACAGGGCTGCCAAAAACATTCAGTACTTC. Translated: CASRPDRAAKNIQYF.

V and J are TRBV7-2 and TRBJ2-2, with 7 bases lining up with TRBD2. After removal of 5 bases from V and 4 bases from J, the junction contained 10 bases not matched to a gene. This CDR3 comprises 16 residues. Germline lookup yields CDR1 SGHTA and CDR2 FQGNSA. CDR3 sequence: CASSPRLASGTGELFF. For the CDR3, the DNA is TGTGCCAGCAGCCCCAGACTAGCTAGTGGCACCGGGGAGCTGTTTTTT.

The chain employs TRBV10-1 and TRBJ2-7; 8 nucleotides line up with TRBD1. The trim removed 7 bases at V and 2 bases at J, leaving 7 bases unmatched. From germline, CDR1 is WNHNN and CDR2 SYGVQD (reference sequence). The CDR3 is 14 amino acids. DNA of the CDR3: TGCGCCAGCACTCCGGACAGGGATACCTACGAGCAGTACTTC. It is translated as CASTPDRDTYEQYF.

The chain is built from TRBV28 and TRBJ2-7, with 11 positions matching TRBD2. J gave up 4 bases and V 8 bases, and 10 bases lay outside the gene matches. CDR3 length: 15 amino acids. The V gene's germline CDR1 is MDHEN and CDR2 SYDVKM. The DNA for the CDR3 is TGTGCCAGCCGATATTTAGCGGGAGGGCCTTACGAGCAGTACTTC. Translating gives CASRYLAGGPYEQYF.

The CDR3 sequence: CASSHGYPGLENEQFF. CDR3 coding DNA: TGTGCCAGCAGCCATGGTTATCCGGGACTAGAAAATGAGCAGTTCTTC. V is TRBV14 and J is TRBJ2-1; 8 nucleotides line up with TRBD2. The CDR3 totals 16 residues. The V and J ends lost 3 bases and 7 bases, in that order; junction bases with no gene match: 11. From germline, CDR1 is SGHDN and CDR2 FVKESK.

This clone was seen only once. V is TRBV25-1 and J is TRBJ2-3, with 15 bases that match TRBD2. The CDR3 length is 16 residues. The trim removed 4 bases at V and 3 bases at J, leaving 2 bases unmatched. Germline V gives CDR1 MGHDK, CDR2 SYGVNS. The CDR3 here is CASSAGTSGRTDTQYF. CDR3 DNA: TGTGCCAGCAGTGCCGGGACTAGCGGGAGGACAGATACGCAGTATTTT.

This clone was counted only a few times. The chain joins TRBV28 to TRBJ1-1, with D possibly TRBD1 on 5 matching bases. Germline V gives CDR1 MDHEN, CDR2 SYDVKM. V shed 7 bases and J shed 1 base, with 22 bases lying between them. CDR3 length equals 17 residues. CDR3 residues: CASTPQAAGRTNTEAFF. The CDR3 nucleotides are TGTGCCAGCACCCCCCAAGCTGCGGGGCGTACGAACACTGAAGCTTTCTTT.

The chain recombines TRBV6-5 with TRBJ1-3; TRBD1 agrees at 11 bases. The V and J ends lost 6 bases and 4 bases, in that order; junction bases with no gene match: 5. This CDR3 is 15 amino acids long. CDR1 and CDR2 (germline): MNHEY, SVGAGI. The CDR3 nucleotides are TGTGCCAGCAGAGGGACAGGGGGGCGCGGAAACACCATATATTTT. Its translation: CASRGTGGRGNTIYF.

The chain recombines TRBV3-1 (or the pseudogene TRBV3-2) with TRBJ2-7, with D possibly matching TRBD1 (6 bases). V gave up 5 bases and J gave up 7 bases, with 30 bases separating them. Per the germline V gene, CDR1 is LGHDT and CDR2 is YNNKEL (reference sequence). This CDR3 has 18 amino acids. The CDR3 is CASSTDPREQGDPREQYF. In nucleotides, the CDR3 is TGTGCCAGCAGCACGGACCCTCGAGAACAGGGTGACCCTCGGGAGCAGTACTTC.

CDR3 region: CASSPFQREQPQHF. CDR3 DNA sequence: TGTGCCAGCTCGCCGTTTCAGAGGGAGCAGCCCCAGCATTTT. This rearrangement joins TRBV6-5 to TRBJ1-5, with unresolved D. CDR3 length equals 14 residues. V was trimmed by 8 bases and J by 7 bases, leaving 18 bases between them. CDR1 is MNHEY, CDR2 SVGAGI, per germline.

J is TRBJ2-3 and V is TRBV11-3; D remains ambiguous. Trimming stripped 5 bases from V and 5 bases from J, with 11 bases between. The CDR3 is made up of 13 amino acids. The V gene's germline CDR1 is SGHNT and CDR2 YENEEA. Written as DNA, the CDR3 is TGTGCCAGCAGCGTGACACAAAGAGATACGCAGTATTTT. It yields the protein CASSVTQRDTQYF. The full variable domain, its missing parts supplied by reference TRBV11-3 and TRBJ2-3, is EAGVVQSPRYKIIEKKQPVAFWCNPISGHNTLYWYLQNLGQGPELLIRYENEEAVDDSQLPKDRFSAERLKGVDSTLKIQPAELGDSAVYLCASSVTQRDTQYFGPGTRLTVL.